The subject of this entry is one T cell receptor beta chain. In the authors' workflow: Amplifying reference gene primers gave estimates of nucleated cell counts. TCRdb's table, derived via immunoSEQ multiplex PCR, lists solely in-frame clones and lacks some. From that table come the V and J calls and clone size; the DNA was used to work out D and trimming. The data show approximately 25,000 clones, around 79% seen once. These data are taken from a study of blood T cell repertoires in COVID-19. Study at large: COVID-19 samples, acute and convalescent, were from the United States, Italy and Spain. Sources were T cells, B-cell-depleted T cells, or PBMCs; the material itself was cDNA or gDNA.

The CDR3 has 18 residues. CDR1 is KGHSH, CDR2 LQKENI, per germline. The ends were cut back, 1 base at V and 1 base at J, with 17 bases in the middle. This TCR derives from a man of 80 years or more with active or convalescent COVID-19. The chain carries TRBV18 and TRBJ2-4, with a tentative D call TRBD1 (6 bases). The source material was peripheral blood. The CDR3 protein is CASSPLPGTTLAKNIQYF. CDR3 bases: TGTGCCAGCTCACCACTACCTGGGACAACCCTTGCCAAAAACATTCAGTACTTC.